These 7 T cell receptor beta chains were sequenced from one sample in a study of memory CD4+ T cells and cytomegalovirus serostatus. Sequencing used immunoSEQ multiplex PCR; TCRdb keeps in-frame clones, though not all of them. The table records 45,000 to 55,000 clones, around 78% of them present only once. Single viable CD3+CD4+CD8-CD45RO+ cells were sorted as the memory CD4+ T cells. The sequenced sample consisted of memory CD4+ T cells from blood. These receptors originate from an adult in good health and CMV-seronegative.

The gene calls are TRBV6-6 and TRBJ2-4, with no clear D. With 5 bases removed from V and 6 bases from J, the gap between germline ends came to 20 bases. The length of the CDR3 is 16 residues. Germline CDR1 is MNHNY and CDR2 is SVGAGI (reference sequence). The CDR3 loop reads CASSRFEPAMANIQYF. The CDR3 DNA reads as TGTGCCAGCAGTCGCTTCGAGCCGGCTATGGCAAACATTCAGTACTTC.

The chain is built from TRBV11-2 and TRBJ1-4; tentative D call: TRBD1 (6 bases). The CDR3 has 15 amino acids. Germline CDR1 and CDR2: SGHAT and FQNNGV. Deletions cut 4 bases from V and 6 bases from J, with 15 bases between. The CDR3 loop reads CASSSVRGQYEKLFF. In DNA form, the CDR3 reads TGTGCCAGCAGCTCCGTAAGAGGACAGTATGAAAAACTGTTTTTT. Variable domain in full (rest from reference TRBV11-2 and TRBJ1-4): EAGVAQSPRYKIIEKRQSVAFWCNPISGHATLYWYQQILGQGPKLLIQFQNNGVVDDSQLPKDRFSAERLKGVDSTLKIQPAKLEDSAVYLCASSSVRGQYEKLFFGSGTQLSVL.

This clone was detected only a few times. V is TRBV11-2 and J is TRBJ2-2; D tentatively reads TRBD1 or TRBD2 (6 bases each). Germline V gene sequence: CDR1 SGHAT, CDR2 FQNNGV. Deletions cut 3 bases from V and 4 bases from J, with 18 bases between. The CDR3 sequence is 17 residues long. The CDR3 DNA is TGTGCCAGCAGCTTCCCGATAGGGGGGAGGCGCACCGGGGAGCTGTTTTTT. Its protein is CASSFPIGGRRTGELFF.

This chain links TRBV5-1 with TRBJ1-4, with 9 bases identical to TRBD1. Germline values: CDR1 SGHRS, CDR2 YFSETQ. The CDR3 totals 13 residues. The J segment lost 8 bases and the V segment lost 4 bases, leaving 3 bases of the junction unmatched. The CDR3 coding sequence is TGCGCCAGCAGCACAGGGGGCGGAGAAAAACTGTTTTTT. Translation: CASSTGGGEKLFF. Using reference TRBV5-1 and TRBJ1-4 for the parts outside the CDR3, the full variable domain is KAGVTQTPRYLIKTRGQQVTLSCSPISGHRSVSWYQQTPGQGLQFLFEYFSETQRNKGNFPGRFSGRQFSNSRSEMNVSTLELGDSALYLCASSTGGGEKLFFGSGTQLSVL.

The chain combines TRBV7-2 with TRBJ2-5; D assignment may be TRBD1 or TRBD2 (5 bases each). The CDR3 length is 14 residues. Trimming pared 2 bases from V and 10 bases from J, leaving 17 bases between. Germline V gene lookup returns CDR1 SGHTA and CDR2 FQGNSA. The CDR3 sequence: CASSLRGPRRDQYF. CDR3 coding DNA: TGTGCCAGCAGCTTACGGGGACCCCGGAGAGACCAGTACTTC.

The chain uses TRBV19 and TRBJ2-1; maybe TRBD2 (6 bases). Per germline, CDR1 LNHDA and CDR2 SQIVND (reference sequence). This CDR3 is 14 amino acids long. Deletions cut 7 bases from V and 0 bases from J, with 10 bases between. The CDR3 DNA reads TGTGCCAGTATAGGGAGGAGCTCCTACAATGAGCAGTTCTTC. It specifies CASIGRSSYNEQFF.

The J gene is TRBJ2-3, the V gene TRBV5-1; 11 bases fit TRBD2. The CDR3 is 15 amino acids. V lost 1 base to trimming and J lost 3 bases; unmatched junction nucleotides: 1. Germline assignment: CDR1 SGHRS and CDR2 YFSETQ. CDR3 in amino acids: CASSLRTSGTDTQYF. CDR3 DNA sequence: TGCGCCAGCAGCTTGCGGACTAGCGGGACAGATACGCAGTATTTT.